The next 14 T cell receptor beta chains were all read from a single sample in a study of cytomegalovirus exposure and HLA in healthy donors (dated by TCRdb to the late 2010s). Library preparation used the immunoSEQ multiplex PCR assay. The multiplex PCR relied on a mix of 60 forward primers for TCR Vbeta segments and 13 reverse primers for TCR Jbeta segments. The source is immuneACCESS, and TCRdb retained only in-frame sequences with V and J called. Part of the clones is not carried over; for the studies checked, unresolved V genes explain less than half of this, and the remainder is unexplained. The sample includes fewer than 200,000 clones, with roughly 80% observed a single time. The top ten clonotypes cover around 4.3% of the sample. Input material: PBMCs. The receptor source for this set is a woman between 45 and 65 years old in good health and CMV-seropositive.

This clone was picked up one time. The rearrangement joins TRBV5-8 to TRBJ2-7, with 9 bases matching TRBD2. V shed 4 bases, J shed 6 bases, and the junction held 5 bases outside the gene matches. Germline V gene sequence: CDR1 SGHTS, CDR2 YDEGEE. There are 13 residues in the CDR3. CDR3 region: CASSPGTSSEQYF. DNA of the CDR3: TGTGCCAGCAGCCCAGGGACTAGCTCCGAGCAGTACTTC.

CDR3 protein: CASSLVGGATNEKLFF. In DNA, the CDR3 is TGTGCCAGCAGCTTGGTAGGGGGCGCAACTAATGAAAAACTGTTTTTT. The rearrangement joins TRBV5-6 to TRBJ1-4; 7 bases map to TRBD1. Germline V lookup: CDR1 SGHDT, CDR2 YYEEEE. V shed 0 bases and J 0 bases; nucleotides not matched to a gene: 2. The CDR3 is made up of 16 amino acids.

The rearrangement links TRBV15 to TRBJ1-1, with a tentative D call TRBD1 (6 bases). This CDR3 region has 15 residues. The V end was cut by 5 bases, the J end by 0 bases, with 13 bases between. The germline CDR1 and CDR2 sequences are LNHNV and YYDKDF (reference sequence). Written as DNA, the CDR3 is TGTGCCACCAGCTGGACAGATAGTATGAACACTGAAGCTTTCTTT. Translation gives CATSWTDSMNTEAFF.

V gene TRBV7-9 combines with J gene TRBJ1-1; D uncertain. The CDR3 contains 12 residues. The V gene's germline CDR1 is SEHNR and CDR2 FQNEAQ (reference sequence). Trimming cost V 5 bases and J 3 bases, with 7 bases left between them. The CDR3 DNA reads as TGTGCCAGCAGCCCAATCCACACTGAAGCTTTCTTT. Translated: CASSPIHTEAFF.

Worth noting for this clone: One end of the junction varies from germline; a read error may be responsible. The chain recombines TRBV29-1 with TRBJ2-2, with TRBD1 as a possible D gene (5 bases). This CDR3 region has 11 residues. In germline, CDR1 is SQVTM, CDR2 ANQGSEA. CDR3: CGVLRAGELFF. The CDR3 region has the DNA TGCGGCGTCCTCAGGGCCGGGGAGCTGTTTTTT.

J is TRBJ2-7 and V is TRBV27, with D tentatively TRBD1 (5 bases). The V end was cut by 2 bases, the J end by 6 bases, with 11 bases between. From germline, CDR1 is MNHEY and CDR2 SMNVEV (reference sequence). The CDR3 spans 13 residues. CDR3 sequence (DNA): TGTGCCAGCAGTTTAGGCCCCAGGGCCGAGCAGTACTTC. Protein: CASSLGPRAEQYF.

In its sample, this clone was seen a few times. This chain's CDR3 is CASSHTSAIETQYF. The DNA of the CDR3 is TGTGCCAGCAGCCACACTAGCGCCATCGAGACCCAGTACTTC. The chain couples TRBV7-9 to TRBJ2-5; 7 nucleotides match TRBD2. CDR1 and CDR2 from the germline V gene are SEHNR and FQNEAQ (reference sequence). The CDR3 length is 14 residues. The V gene end was trimmed by 5 bases and the J gene end by 5 bases; junction bases not matched to a gene: 8.

The gene calls are TRBV27 and TRBJ2-3, with 8 bases that match TRBD2. Germline V gene lookup returns CDR1 MNHEY and CDR2 SMNVEV (reference sequence). The CDR3 extends over 16 amino acids. V lost 4 bases, J lost 1 base, and 7 bases stayed unmatched. CDR3 DNA: TGTGCCAGCAGTTCCGACACAGCGGGGGGCACAGATACGCAGTATTTT. Its translation: CASSSDTAGGTDTQYF.

V usage is TRBV5-6 and J usage is TRBJ2-7; D not certain. V lost 4 bases, J lost 2 bases, and 10 bases lay in between. The CDR3 consists of 13 residues. Germline V gene data show CDR1 as SGHDT and CDR2 as YYEEEE. The CDR3 DNA is TGTGCCAGCAGCCTACCTCAGGCCTACGAGCAGTACTTC. Residues: CASSLPQAYEQYF.

V is TRBV11-2 and J is TRBJ1-1; 11 positions match TRBD1. The CDR3 consists of 14 residues. Germline V gives CDR1 SGHAT, CDR2 FQNNGV. The J segment lost 8 bases and the V segment lost 1 base, leaving 3 bases of the junction unmatched. CDR3 coding DNA: TGTGCCAGCAGCTTAGGGACAGGGGGCTTAGAAGCTTTCTTT. This gives the protein CASSLGTGGLEAFF.

The chain couples TRBV5-1 to TRBJ2-1, with TRBD2 matching over 9 bases. The germline V gene has CDR1 SGHRS and CDR2 YFSETQ. The CDR3 length is 16 residues. Trimming at V came to 4 bases and at J to 6 bases, leaving 11 bases not matched to a gene. The CDR3 is CASSRIPGAGGNEQFF. DNA for the CDR3: TGCGCCAGCAGCCGGATTCCCGGAGCGGGAGGCAATGAGCAGTTCTTC.

This clone is labeled medium-sized. The genes are TRBV18 and TRBJ2-7; TRBD1 aligns across 8 bases. In germline, CDR1 is KGHSH, CDR2 LQKENI. Trimming removed 2 bases from V and 2 bases from J; junction bases left unmatched: 5. This CDR3 is 15 amino acids long. Written as DNA, the CDR3 is TGTGCCAGCTCACCAATCCAGGGGGCTACCTACGAGCAGTACTTC. This gives the protein CASSPIQGATYEQYF.

V and J are TRBV5-1 and TRBJ1-6; 8 positions agree with TRBD1. Trimming removed 4 bases from V and 6 bases from J; junction bases left unmatched: 6. The germline V gene has CDR1 SGHRS and CDR2 YFSETQ. This CDR3 is 15 amino acids long. The CDR3 DNA reads TGCGCCAGCAGCACCGGACAGGGAGGTAATTCACCCCTCCACTTT. This codes for CASSTGQGGNSPLHF.

The rearrangement links TRBV29-1 to TRBJ2-2; maybe TRBD1 (8 bases). CDR1 and CDR2 (germline): SQVTM, ANQGSEA. This CDR3 has 13 amino acids. V was shortened by 6 bases and J by 6 bases, with 14 bases between the two germline ends. The CDR3 is CSVRQGRAGELFF. The CDR3 DNA sequence: TGCAGCGTACGACAGGGGAGGGCCGGGGAGCTGTTTTTT.